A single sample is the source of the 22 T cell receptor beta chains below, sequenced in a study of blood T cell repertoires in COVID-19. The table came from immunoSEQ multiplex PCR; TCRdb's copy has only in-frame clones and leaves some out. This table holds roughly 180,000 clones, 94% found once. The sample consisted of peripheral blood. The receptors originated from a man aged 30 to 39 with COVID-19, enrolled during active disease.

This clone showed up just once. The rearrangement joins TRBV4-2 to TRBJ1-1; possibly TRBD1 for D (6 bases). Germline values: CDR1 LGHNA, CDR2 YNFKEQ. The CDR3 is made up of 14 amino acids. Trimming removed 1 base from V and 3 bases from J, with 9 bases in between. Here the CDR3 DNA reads TGTGCCAGCAGCCAAGGGGGGCATGACACTGAAGCTTTCTTT. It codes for CASSQGGHDTEAFF.

The CDR3 DNA is TGTGCCATCAGTGACCTTTTGGACAGGGGTGAGGAAGCTTTCTTT. As protein: CAISDLLDRGEEAFF. The chain recombines TRBV10-3 with TRBJ1-1; 9 bases are a match to TRBD1. Germline V gene lookup returns CDR1 ENHRY and CDR2 SYGVKD. The V and J ends lost 3 bases and 8 bases, in that order; junction bases with no gene match: 10. The CDR3 totals 15 residues.

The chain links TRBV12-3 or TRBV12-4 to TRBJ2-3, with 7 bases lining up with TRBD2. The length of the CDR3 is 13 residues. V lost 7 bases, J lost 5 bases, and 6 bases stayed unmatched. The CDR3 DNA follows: TGTGCCAGCATGGCGGGGGAGGGAGATACGCAGTATTTT. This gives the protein CASMAGEGDTQYF.

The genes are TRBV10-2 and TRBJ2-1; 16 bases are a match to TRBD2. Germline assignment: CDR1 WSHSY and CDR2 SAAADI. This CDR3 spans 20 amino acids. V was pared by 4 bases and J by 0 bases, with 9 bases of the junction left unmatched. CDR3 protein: CASSADRGLAGGSSYNEQFF. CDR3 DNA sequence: TGCGCCAGCAGTGCGGACAGGGGACTAGCGGGGGGGAGCTCCTACAATGAGCAGTTCTTC.

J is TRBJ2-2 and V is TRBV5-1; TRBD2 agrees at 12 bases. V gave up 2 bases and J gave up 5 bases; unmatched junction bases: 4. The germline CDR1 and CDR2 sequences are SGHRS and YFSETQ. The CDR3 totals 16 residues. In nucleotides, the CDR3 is TGCGCCAGCAGCTTACCGACTAGCGGGGGAACCGGGGAGCTGTTTTTT. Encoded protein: CASSLPTSGGTGELFF.

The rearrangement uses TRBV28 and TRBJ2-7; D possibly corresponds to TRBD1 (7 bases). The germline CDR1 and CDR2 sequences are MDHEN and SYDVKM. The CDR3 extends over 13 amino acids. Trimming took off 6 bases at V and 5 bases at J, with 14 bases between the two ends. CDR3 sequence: CASRRDRLNEQYF. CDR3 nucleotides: TGTGCCAGCAGGCGGGACAGACTAAACGAGCAGTACTTC. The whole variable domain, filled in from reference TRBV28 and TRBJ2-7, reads DVKVTQSSRYLVKRTGEKVFLECVQDMDHENMFWYRQDPGLGLRLIYFSYDVKMKEKGDIPEGYSVSREKKERFSLILESASTNQTSMYLCASRRDRLNEQYFGPGTRLTVT.

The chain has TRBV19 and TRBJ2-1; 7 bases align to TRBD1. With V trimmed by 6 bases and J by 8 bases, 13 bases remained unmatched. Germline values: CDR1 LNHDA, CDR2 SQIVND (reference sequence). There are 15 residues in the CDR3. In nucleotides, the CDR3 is TGTGCCAGTAGAGACAGACAGGGACGGGCCGATGAGCAGTTCTTC. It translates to CASRDRQGRADEQFF.

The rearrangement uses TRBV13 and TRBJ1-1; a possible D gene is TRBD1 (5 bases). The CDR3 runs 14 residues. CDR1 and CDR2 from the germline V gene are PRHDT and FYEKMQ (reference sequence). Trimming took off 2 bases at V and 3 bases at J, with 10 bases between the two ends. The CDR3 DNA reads TGTGCCAGCAGCTTAATGGTAGGGGACACTGAAGCTTTCTTT. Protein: CASSLMVGDTEAFF.

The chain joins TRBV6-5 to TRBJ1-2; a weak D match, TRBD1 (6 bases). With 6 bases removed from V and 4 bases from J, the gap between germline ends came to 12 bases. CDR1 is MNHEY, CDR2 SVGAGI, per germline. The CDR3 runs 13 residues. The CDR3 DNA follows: TGTGCCAGCAGCCCGCCAGGGGTCTATGGCTACACCTTC. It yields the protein CASSPPGVYGYTF.

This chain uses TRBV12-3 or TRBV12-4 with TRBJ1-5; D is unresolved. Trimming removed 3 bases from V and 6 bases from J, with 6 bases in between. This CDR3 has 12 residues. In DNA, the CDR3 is TGTGCCAGCAGTTTTGTCGGTCAGCCCCAGCATTTT. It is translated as CASSFVGQPQHF.

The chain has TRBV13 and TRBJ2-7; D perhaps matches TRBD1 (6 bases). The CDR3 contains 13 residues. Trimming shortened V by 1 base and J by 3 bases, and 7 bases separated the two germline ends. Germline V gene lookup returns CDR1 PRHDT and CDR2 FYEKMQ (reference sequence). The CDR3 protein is CASSLEQGYEQYF. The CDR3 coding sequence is TGTGCCAGCAGCTTAGAACAGGGCTACGAGCAGTACTTC.

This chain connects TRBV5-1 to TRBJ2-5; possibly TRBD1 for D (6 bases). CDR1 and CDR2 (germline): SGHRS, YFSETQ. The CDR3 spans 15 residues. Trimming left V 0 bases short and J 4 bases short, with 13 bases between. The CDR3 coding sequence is TGCGCCAGCAGCTTGGAGGCAGGGGATAGAGAGACCCAGTACTTC. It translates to CASSLEAGDRETQYF. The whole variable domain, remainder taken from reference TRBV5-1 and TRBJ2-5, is KAGVTQTPRYLIKTRGQQVTLSCSPISGHRSVSWYQQTPGQGLQFLFEYFSETQRNKGNFPGRFSGRQFSNSRSEMNVSTLELGDSALYLCASSLEAGDRETQYFGPGTRLLVL.

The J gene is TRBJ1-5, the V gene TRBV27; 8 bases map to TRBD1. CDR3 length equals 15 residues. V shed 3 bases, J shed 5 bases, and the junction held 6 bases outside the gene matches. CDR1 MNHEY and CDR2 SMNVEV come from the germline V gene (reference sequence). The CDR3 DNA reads TGTGCCAGCAGTTTCCTGACAGGGGCTCATCAGCCCCAGCATTTT. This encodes CASSFLTGAHQPQHF.

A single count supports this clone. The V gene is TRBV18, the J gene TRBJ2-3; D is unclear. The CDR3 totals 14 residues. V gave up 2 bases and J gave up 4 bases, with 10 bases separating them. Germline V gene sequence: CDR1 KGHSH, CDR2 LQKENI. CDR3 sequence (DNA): TGTGCCAGCTCACCAATCACGAGGTCAGATACGCAGTATTTT. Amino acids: CASSPITRSDTQYF.

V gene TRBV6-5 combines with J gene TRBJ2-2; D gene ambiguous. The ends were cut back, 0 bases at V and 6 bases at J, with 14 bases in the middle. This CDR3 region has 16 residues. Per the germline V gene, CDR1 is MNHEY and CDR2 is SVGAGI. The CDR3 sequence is CASSYSRQSMAGELFF. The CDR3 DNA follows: TGTGCCAGCAGTTACTCGAGGCAGAGCATGGCCGGGGAGCTGTTTTTT.

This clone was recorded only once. DNA of the CDR3: TGTGCCAGTACGTCCCAGGACAGGGGCTATGGCTACACCTTC. This encodes CASTSQDRGYGYTF. The rearrangement links TRBV19 to TRBJ1-2, with TRBD1 matching over 9 bases. Germline lookup yields CDR1 LNHDA and CDR2 SQIVND (reference sequence). J gave up 4 bases and V 7 bases, and 7 bases lay outside the gene matches. The CDR3 is 14 amino acids.

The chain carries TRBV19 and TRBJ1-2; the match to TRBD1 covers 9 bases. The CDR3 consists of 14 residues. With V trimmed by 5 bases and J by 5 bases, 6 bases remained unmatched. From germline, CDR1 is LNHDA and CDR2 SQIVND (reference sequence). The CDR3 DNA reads TGTGCCAGTAGTCCGGACAGGGGAAGGTATGGCTACACCTTC. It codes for CASSPDRGRYGYTF.

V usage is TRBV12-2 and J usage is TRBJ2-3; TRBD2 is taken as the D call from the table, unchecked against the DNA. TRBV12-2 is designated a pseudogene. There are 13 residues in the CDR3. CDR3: CASRKRSTDTQYF. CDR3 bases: TGTGCAAGTCGTAAGCGGAGCACAGATACGCAGTATTTT.

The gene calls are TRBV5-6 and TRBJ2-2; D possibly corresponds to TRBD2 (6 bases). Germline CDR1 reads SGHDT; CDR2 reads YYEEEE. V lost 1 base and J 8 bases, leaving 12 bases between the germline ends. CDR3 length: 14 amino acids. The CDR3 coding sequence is TGTGCCAGCAGCTTGAGACTAGGAGGGGGGGAGCTGTTTTTT. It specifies CASSLRLGGGELFF. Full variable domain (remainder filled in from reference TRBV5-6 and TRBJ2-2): DAGVTQSPTHLIKTRGQQVTLRCSPKSGHDTVSWYQQALGQGPQFIFQYYEEEERQRGNFPDRFSGHQFPNYSSELNVNALLLGDSALYLCASSLRLGGGELFFGEGSRLTVL.

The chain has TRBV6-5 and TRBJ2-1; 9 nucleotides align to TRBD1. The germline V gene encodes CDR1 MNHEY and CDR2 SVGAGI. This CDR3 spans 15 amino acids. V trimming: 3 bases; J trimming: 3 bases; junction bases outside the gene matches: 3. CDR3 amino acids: CASSYLGQGYNEQFF. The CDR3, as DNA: TGTGCCAGCAGTTATTTGGGACAGGGCTACAATGAGCAGTTCTTC.

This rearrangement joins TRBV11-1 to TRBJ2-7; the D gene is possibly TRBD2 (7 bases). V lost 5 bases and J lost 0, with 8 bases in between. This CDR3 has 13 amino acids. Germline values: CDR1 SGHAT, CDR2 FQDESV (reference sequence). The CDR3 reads CASSRGGSYEQYF. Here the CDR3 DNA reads TGTGCCAGCAGCAGGGGGGGCTCCTACGAGCAGTACTTC.

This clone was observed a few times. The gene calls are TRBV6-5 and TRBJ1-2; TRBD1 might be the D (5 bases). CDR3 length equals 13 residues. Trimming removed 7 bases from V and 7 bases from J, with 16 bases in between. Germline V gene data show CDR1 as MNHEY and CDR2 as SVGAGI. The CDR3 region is CASKAMGDSGYTF. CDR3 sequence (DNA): TGTGCCAGCAAGGCTATGGGGGACTCTGGCTACACCTTC.